A selection of T cell receptor beta chains follows, all from one sample in a study of OX40 agonist ivuxolimab in advanced cancers. Repertoires were generated with immunoSEQ multiplex PCR, while TCRdb's copy carries only in-frame clones and drops some. The sample carries 26,000 or so clones, roughly 90% recorded once. The sample here was CD4+ or CD8+ T cells sorted from blood, taken in a trial of the OX40 agonist ivuxolimab. These receptors all come from an adult with an advanced solid tumor such as melanoma, head and neck, liver or kidney cancer. CDR3s include the opening cysteine and the closing phenylalanine or tryptophan. The D gene is left open where the match is weak. Size is stated for part of the rows, as once, few or many counts, or as a class when the clone is expanded.

j_call clone_size d_call v_call cdr3_nt cdr3_aa
TRBJ2-7 . . TRBV7-7 TGTGCCAGCAGCCAAGAGCCCCCGGACAGCCCGAGCTCCTACGAGCAGTACTTC CASSQEPPDSPSSYEQYF
TRBJ1-5 . . TRBV5-6 TGTGCCAGCAGCTTTGGCAGCCCGGCGCCCCAGCATTTT CASSFGSPAPQHF
TRBJ2-5 . TRBD2 TRBV19 TGTGCCAGTAGTCGAGATTGGGGCGGGAGGGCAGAGACCCAGTACTTC CASSRDWGGRAETQYF
TRBJ2-7 . TRBD1 TRBV6-1 TGTGCCAGCAGGAGGGGACAGACCTTCGAGCAGTACTTC CASRRGQTFEQYF
TRBJ2-7 . . TRBV6-1 TGTGCCAGCAGTGAGTGGGACAACTACGAGCAGTACTTC CASSEWDNYEQYF
TRBJ1-2 . . TRBV28 TGTGCCAGCGGGGCAGGGCCTAACTATGGCTACACCTTC CASGAGPNYGYTF
TRBJ2-7 . . TRBV6-1 TGTGCCAGCACCCCGTTTAGCTCCTACGAGCAGTACTTC CASTPFSSYEQYF
TRBJ2-7 . . TRBV4-3 TGCGCCAGCAGCCAAGAGGTCTGGACCCCCCACGAGCAGTACTTC CASSQEVWTPHEQYF
TRBJ1-1 few . TRBV15 TGTGCCACCAGCAGAGATCATGGCACTGAAGCTTTCTTT CATSRDHGTEAFF
TRBJ1-2 . . TRBV7-9 TGTGCCAGCAGCTTAAGTACCCCCGTGGAAGGCTACACCTTC CASSLSTPVEGYTF
TRBJ1-3 . . TRBV9 TGTGCCAGCAGCGTATTGACCACACCGGGAAACACCATATATTTT CASSVLTTPGNTIYF
TRBJ1-2 . . TRBV10-3 TGTGCCATCAGTGAGTCGCAAGGCAGTCTCTATGGCTACACCTTC CAISESQGSLYGYTF
TRBJ2-7 few . TRBV4-3 TGCGCCAGCAGCCAAGATCCGGGCCAGGGGTCCTACGAGCAGTACTTC CASSQDPGQGSYEQYF
TRBJ2-7 . . TRBV4-1 TGCGCCAGCCGTGGTCTGACCTACGAGCAGTACTTC CASRGLTYEQYF
TRBJ2-5 once . TRBV15 TGTGCCACCAGGGACCCCAGCCAAGAGACCCAGTACTTC CATRDPSQETQYF
TRBJ2-1 . . TRBV7-9 TGTGCCAGCAGCCCCAATGGGAATGAGCAGTTCTTC CASSPNGNEQFF
TRBJ2-7 . TRBD1 TRBV7-9 TGTGCCAGCAGCTTGGGGCCAGGGGGCCCGACCTACGAGCAGTACTTC CASSLGPGGPTYEQYF
TRBJ2-5 . . TRBV10-3 TGTGCCATCAGTGAGGGCCAGATCCAAGAGACCCAGTACTTC CAISEGQIQETQYF
TRBJ2-5 once TRBD2 TRBV28 TGTGCCAGCAGCCCCGTGGGCGGGAGGGGGGAGACCCAGTACTTC CASSPVGGRGETQYF
TRBJ1-2 . . TRBV4-1 TGCGCCAGCAGCCTCGCAGGGGTTGGCTACACCTTC CASSLAGVGYTF
TRBJ2-5 . . TRBV7-6 TGTGCCAGCAGCTTAGCAGAGGAGACCCAGTACTTC CASSLAEETQYF
TRBJ2-5 . TRBD1 TRBV5-6 TGTGCCAGCAGCCATCAGGGGGCGCGGGAGACCCAGTACTTC CASSHQGARETQYF
TRBJ1-2 . TRBD1 TRBV28 TGTGCCAGCAGGGGACAGGGACACTATGGCTACACCTTC CASRGQGHYGYTF
TRBJ1-2 . . TRBV27 TGTGCCAGCAGTCCGGGACGCTTCTATGGCTACACCTTC CASSPGRFYGYTF
TRBJ2-7 . TRBD1 TRBV27 TGTGCCAGCAGTTTATCCGGACAGGGGAACTACGAGCAGTACTTC CASSLSGQGNYEQYF
TRBJ2-1 . TRBD1 TRBV7-9 TGTGCCAGCAGCTTAGGAGACAGGGGCATCAATGAGCAGTTCTTC CASSLGDRGINEQFF
TRBJ2-1 . . TRBV4-3 TGCGCCAGCAGCCAAAGGTTGGCAGGGCGCTACAATGAGCAGTTCTTC CASSQRLAGRYNEQFF
TRBJ1-5 few . TRBV4-1 TGCGCCAGCAGCCAAGGGAATCCAAATCAGCCCCAGCATTTT CASSQGNPNQPQHF
TRBJ2-3 . . TRBV2 TGTGCCAGCTCGGCTAGCGTGTGGACAGATACGCAGTATTTT CASSASVWTDTQYF
TRBJ2-3 . . TRBV19 TGTGCCAGTATAGGAACAGTTAGCACAGATACGCAGTATTTT CASIGTVSTDTQYF
TRBJ2-1 . . TRBV20-1 TGCAGTGCACCAGCGGGTATTGAGCAGTTCTTC CSAPAGIEQFF
TRBJ2-5 . TRBD1 TRBV14 TGTGCCAGCAGCGAAACAGGGGGCTACGAGACCCAGTACTTC CASSETGGYETQYF
TRBJ2-1 . TRBD2 TRBV29-1 TGCAGCGTTGAAGGTCCGGGAGGGCCGCTCAATGAGCAGTTCTTC CSVEGPGGPLNEQFF
TRBJ2-1 few . TRBV7-9 TGTGCCAGCAGCCCTTCAAATGAGCAGTTCTTC CASSPSNEQFF
TRBJ2-5 . . TRBV7-9 TGTGCCAGCAGCTTTACAGGGAGGCAAGAGACCCAGTACTTC CASSFTGRQETQYF
TRBJ2-7 . TRBD2 TRBV29-1 TGCAGCGTTGAAGCTAGCGGGACCTACGAGCAGTACTTC CSVEASGTYEQYF
TRBJ1-5 . . TRBV19 TGTGCCAGTAGTCCGGGGACAAGGGGCAATCAGCCCCAGCATTTT CASSPGTRGNQPQHF
TRBJ2-5 . . TRBV7-8 TGTGCCAGCAGCTTACATACTCAGGGCCGTGAGACCCAGTACTTC CASSLHTQGRETQYF
TRBJ2-3 . . TRBV4-2 TGTGCCAGCAGCCAGTCGACCCGGGACACAAACACAGATACGCAGTATTTT CASSQSTRDTNTDTQYF
TRBJ2-7 . . TRBV30 TGTGCCTGGAGTGACAGGCTTTTCTACGAGCAGTACTTC CAWSDRLFYEQYF
TRBJ1-1 . TRBD1 TRBV25-1 TGTGCCAGCAGCGAGGGGGCTGGTATCCCTGAAGCTTTCTTT CASSEGAGIPEAFF
TRBJ2-7 . . TRBV5-6 TGTGCCAGCAGCTATTCCCAAGCGGTAATAGACGAGCAGTACTTC CASSYSQAVIDEQYF
TRBJ2-7 . . TRBV27 TGTGCCAGCAGCACCGACCGGACCCGCACCTACGAGCAGTACTTC CASSTDRTRTYEQYF
TRBJ2-7 . . TRBV20-1 TGCAGTGCTAAGTTAGCCTACGAGCAGTACTTC CSAKLAYEQYF
TRBJ2-1 . . TRBV19 TGTGCCAGTAGTTCCGGGACTCCATACAATGAGCAGTTCTTC CASSSGTPYNEQFF
TRBJ2-1 . TRBD1 TRBV28 TGTGCCAGCAGTTTGAGGGACAGAGCCACCTACAATGAGCAGTTCTTC CASSLRDRATYNEQFF
TRBJ2-3 . . TRBV7-2 TGTGCCAGCAGCCGAACGGGGTCCGGAGGAGATACGCAGTATTTT CASSRTGSGGDTQYF
TRBJ1-5 . . TRBV29-1 TGCAGCGCTCCGCGTCCCGGTCGGGGGCCCCAGCATTTT CSAPRPGRGPQHF
TRBJ2-3 . TRBD2 TRBV15 TGTGCCACCAGCGCGGGACTAGCGGCCACAGATACGCAGTATTTT CATSAGLAATDTQYF
TRBJ1-1 once . TRBV10-3 TGTGCCATCAGTTACAGATACAACATGAACACTGAAGCTTTCTTT CAISYRYNMNTEAFF
TRBJ1-1 . . TRBV19 TGTGCCAGTAGTTGGGGCCTTAACACTGAAGCTTTCTTT CASSWGLNTEAFF
TRBJ2-7 . . TRBV28 TGTGCCAGCAGTTTAGGGCAGCGCTACGAGCAGTACTTC CASSLGQRYEQYF
TRBJ2-1 . TRBD1 TRBV19 TGTGCCAGTAGCGAGGGACAGGAATACAATGAGCAGTTCTTC CASSEGQEYNEQFF
TRBJ2-1 few . TRBV7-3 TGTGCCAGCAGCTTGGACGTTTACAATGAGCAGTTCTTC CASSLDVYNEQFF
TRBJ2-7 . TRBD1 TRBV19 TGTGCCAGTAGTTACAGGGGCCCTGCCTACGAGCAGTACTTC CASSYRGPAYEQYF
TRBJ2-1 . . TRBV5-6 TGTGCCAGCAGCTTGGGGGTCGTCGAGCAGTTCTTC CASSLGVVEQFF